The sample holds many counts of the clone carrying this T cell receptor (beta chain). The antigen remains undetermined. Germline CDR1 SGHDT, CDR2 YYEEEE. This CDR3 has 14 residues. V gave up 2 bases and J gave up 3 bases, with 12 bases separating them. This specimen comes from a study of T cells after yellow fever vaccination. The overall study: Preparation of fractions with low cell numbers was performed using SMART-Seq v4 Ultra Low Input.

Regarding the study as a whole: By day 5 rather than day 15, the secondary response had peaked, though it was weaker. Most primary-vaccination clones reappeared after the booster (about 97% CD4, more than 70% CD8).

The 5'RACE template-switching step produced TCR cDNA and added a universal primer site and UMIs. TCRdb redid the calling of the 5' RACE reads with MiXCR, one entry per CDR3 protein. The table has tens of thousands of distinct CDR3 sequences, roughly 7.5% seen once. Sequences were derived from CD8+ T cells sorted from PBMCs, sampled roughly 14 days after the first yellow fever vaccination. V and J are TRBV5-6 and TRBJ2-7, with D perhaps matching TRBD2 (6 bases). This TCR was sampled from a man between 18 and 29 years old who received the YFV17D yellow fever vaccine. The CDR3 DNA follows: TGTGCCAGCAGCTTTTGGGGGGACGACTACGAGCAGTACGTC. Translating it yields CASSFWGDDYEQYV.